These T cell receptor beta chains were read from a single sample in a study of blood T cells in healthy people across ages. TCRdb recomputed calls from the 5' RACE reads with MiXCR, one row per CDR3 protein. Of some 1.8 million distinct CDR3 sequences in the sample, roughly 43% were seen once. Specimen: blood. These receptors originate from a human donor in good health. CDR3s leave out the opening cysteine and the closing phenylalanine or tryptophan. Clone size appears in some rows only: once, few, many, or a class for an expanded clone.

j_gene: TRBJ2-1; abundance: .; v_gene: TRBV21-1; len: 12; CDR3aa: ASSKGLAGAEQF
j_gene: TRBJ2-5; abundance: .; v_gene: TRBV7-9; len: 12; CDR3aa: ASSFVGVGGTQY
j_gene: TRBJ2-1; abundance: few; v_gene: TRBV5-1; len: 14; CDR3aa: ASSGSGGGGSNEQF
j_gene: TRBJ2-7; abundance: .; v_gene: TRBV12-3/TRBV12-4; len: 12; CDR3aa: ASSLRQDAYEQY
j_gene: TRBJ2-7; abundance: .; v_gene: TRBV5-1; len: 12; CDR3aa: ASSGDSTGGEQY
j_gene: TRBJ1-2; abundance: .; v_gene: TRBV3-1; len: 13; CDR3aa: ASTLRDRGRYGYT
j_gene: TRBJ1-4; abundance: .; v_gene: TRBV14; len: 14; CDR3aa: ASSQFWGASNEKLF
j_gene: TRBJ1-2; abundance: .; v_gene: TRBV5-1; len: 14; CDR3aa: ASSFQRDRGVGGYT
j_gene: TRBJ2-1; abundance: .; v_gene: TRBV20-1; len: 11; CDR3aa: STLAGFYNEQF
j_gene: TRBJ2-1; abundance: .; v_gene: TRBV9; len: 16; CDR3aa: ASSVDWGLAGSYNEQF
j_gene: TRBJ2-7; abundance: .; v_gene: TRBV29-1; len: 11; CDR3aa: SVGPTGTHEQY
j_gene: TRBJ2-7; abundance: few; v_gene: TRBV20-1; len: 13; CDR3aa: SAGRDAGPFYEQY
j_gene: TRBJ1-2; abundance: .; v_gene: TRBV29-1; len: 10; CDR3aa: SVERARGGCT
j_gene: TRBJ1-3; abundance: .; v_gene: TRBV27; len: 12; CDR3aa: ASSPGISGNTIY
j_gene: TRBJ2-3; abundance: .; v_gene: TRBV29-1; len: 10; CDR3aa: SVESPRDTQY
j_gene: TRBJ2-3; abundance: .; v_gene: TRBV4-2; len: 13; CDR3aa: ASSQAGQSTDTQY
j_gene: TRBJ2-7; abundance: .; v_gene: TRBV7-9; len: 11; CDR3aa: AGSSPGTYEQY
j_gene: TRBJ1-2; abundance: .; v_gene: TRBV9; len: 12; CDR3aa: ASSVDTGGGGYT
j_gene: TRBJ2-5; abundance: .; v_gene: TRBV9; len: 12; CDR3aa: ASSVSTTRETQY
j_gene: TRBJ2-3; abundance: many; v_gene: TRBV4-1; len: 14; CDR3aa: ASSQDPPGRTDTQY
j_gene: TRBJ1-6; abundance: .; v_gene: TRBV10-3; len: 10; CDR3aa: AISERWAPLH